This TCR beta chain was obtained from a study of PD-1 blockade in mismatch repair-deficient tumors. The CDR3 sequence is 20 residues long. With 0 bases clipped from V and 4 bases from J, the junction kept 18 bases outside the gene matches. Germline assignment: CDR1 MRHNA and CDR2 SNTAGT. Assay: immunoSEQ multiplex PCR; the TCRdb copy retains only in-frame clones and omits some. Here the sample spans about 60,000 clones, more than 70% being singletons. Only a few counts were recorded for this clone. The sequenced sample was peripheral blood, obtained 52 weeks after starting pembrolizumab. V is TRBV6-4 and J is TRBJ1-5; 7 bases agree with TRBD1. The TCR was taken from an adult with mismatch repair-deficient cancer. The CDR3 DNA reads TGTGCCAGCAGTGACTCTGAATTTCTCCGGCCGGGACAGACTAATCAGCCCCAGCATTTT. It encodes CASSDSEFLRPGQTNQPQHF.